The T cell receptor (beta chain) described here comes from a study of T cells in Graves' hyperthyroidism and ophthalmopathy. Overall study context: Any treatment followed the collection of peripheral blood at initial diagnosis. Study outcomes and limitations: Ophthalmopathy was distinguished from stable hyperthyroidism by 13 V-J signatures.

This CDR3 comprises 16 residues. V was cut by 8 bases and J by 0 bases, with 20 bases left in between. Germline lookup yields CDR1 LNHDA and CDR2 SQIVND (reference sequence). TCR beta CDR3 regions were amplified from RNA transcripts. First-round RT-PCR of the TCR CDR3 relied on the HTBI primer set. One entry per CDR3 protein results from TCRdb running MiXCR on the multiplex PCR reads. The data contain more than 550,000 distinct CDR3 sequences, roughly 17% of them singletons. Absent ophthalmopathy progression within 18 months defined stable Graves' hyperthyroidism. Each diagnosis drew on symptoms, thyroxine, TRAb, thyroid ultrasound and orbital computed tomography findings. This clonotype was found many times. Its specificity is not known.

This chain connects TRBV19 to TRBJ2-7; D remains unclear. The origin of this receptor is a man aged 50 or older with Graves' hyperthyroidism. Sequencing used blood. Here the CDR3 reads CASSPAWAEVSYEQYF. The DNA of the CDR3 is TGTGCCAGTTCCCCCGCATGGGCAGAAGTCTCCTACGAGCAGTACTTC.